This T cell receptor (beta chain) was found in a study of T-cell reconstitution after alpha-beta-depleted transplantation in children. Per the germline V gene, CDR1 is DFQATT and CDR2 is SNEGSKA (reference sequence). The CDR3 runs to 12 residues. Trimming pared 2 bases from V and 4 bases from J, leaving 8 bases between. Library preparation (for TCRbeta) was performed with unique molecular identifiers. Using its own MiXCR run on the PCR reads, TCRdb lists one record per CDR3 protein. The sample has roughly 670,000 distinct CDR3 sequences, roughly 14% seen once. This clonotype has at least ten counts. This specimen consisted of PBMCs, obtained before TCRalphabeta/CD19-depleted stem cell transplant. J is TRBJ2-5 and V is TRBV20-1; no clear D. The TCR sequence derives from a girl aged 2 to 9 with congenital amegakaryocytic thrombocytopenia, due to receive a stem cell transplant. The CDR3 DNA sequence: TGCAGTGCTAGACTCGTGGCAGAGACCCAGTACTTC. It translates to CSARLVAETQYF.